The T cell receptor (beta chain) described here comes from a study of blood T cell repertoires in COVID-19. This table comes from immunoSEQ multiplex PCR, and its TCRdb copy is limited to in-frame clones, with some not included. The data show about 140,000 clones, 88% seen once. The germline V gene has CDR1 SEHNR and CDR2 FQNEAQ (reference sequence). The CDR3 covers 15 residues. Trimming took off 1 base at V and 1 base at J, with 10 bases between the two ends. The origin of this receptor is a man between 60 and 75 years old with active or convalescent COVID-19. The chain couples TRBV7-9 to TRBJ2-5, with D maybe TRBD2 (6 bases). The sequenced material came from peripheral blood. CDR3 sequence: CASSLGLARQETQYF. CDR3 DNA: TGTGCCAGCAGCTTAGGGCTAGCGCGCCAAGAGACCCAGTACTTC.